What follows are 22 T cell receptor beta chains derived from one specimen sequenced in a study of blood T cell repertoires in COVID-19. TCRdb keeps only in-frame clones here, not all; method: immunoSEQ multiplex PCR. This sample carries a few hundred thousand clones, 80% to 90% of them seen once, and the ten largest clones take around 2%. The specimen sequenced was PBMCs or T cells enriched from blood (not recorded which). The receptors shown here come from a woman between 45 and 65 years old who had recovered from COVID-19.

The CDR3 region has the DNA TGCACCAGCAGCCAAGATGGCAGCGGGAGGGCCCAAATACTCTCCTACGAGCAGTACTTC. It encodes CTSSQDGSGRAQILSYEQYF. The V call is TRBV1, the J call TRBJ2-7; no DNA check was done on the table's D call, TRBD2. TRBV1 has pseudogene status. The CDR3 is 20 amino acids.

The gene calls are TRBV3-1 (or the pseudogene TRBV3-2) and TRBJ2-2, with TRBD2 matching 11 bases. Germline-derived CDR1 and CDR2 are LGHDT and YNNKEL (reference sequence). The J segment lost 4 bases and the V segment lost 6 bases, leaving 7 bases of the junction unmatched. CDR3 length: 16 amino acids. The chain's CDR3 is CASRIAGGAGTGELFF. For the CDR3, the DNA is TGTGCCAGCAGGATAGCGGGAGGGGCGGGCACCGGGGAGCTGTTTTTT.

The J gene is TRBJ2-1, the V gene TRBV7-9; unclear D gene. CDR3 length: 12 residues. Trimming took off 3 bases at V and 6 bases at J, with 6 bases between the two ends. Germline CDR1 and CDR2: SEHNR and FQNEAQ (reference sequence). The CDR3 protein is CASSFYSNEQFF. The CDR3 DNA reads as TGTGCCAGCAGCTTTTATAGCAATGAGCAGTTCTTC.

This clone has a handful of counts. The rearrangement links TRBV5-1 to TRBJ2-1, with TRBD1 matching 7 bases. V lost 4 bases to trimming and J lost 5 bases; unmatched junction nucleotides: 6. Germline CDR1 SGHRS, CDR2 YFSETQ. CDR3 length: 14 amino acids. CDR3 nucleotide sequence: TGCGCCAGCAGCCAGATGGACAGGAACAATGAGCAGTTCTTC. Translating it yields CASSQMDRNNEQFF. The full variable domain, with the rest looked up from reference TRBV5-1 and TRBJ2-1, is KAGVTQTPRYLIKTRGQQVTLSCSPISGHRSVSWYQQTPGQGLQFLFEYFSETQRNKGNFPGRFSGRQFSNSRSEMNVSTLELGDSALYLCASSQMDRNNEQFFGPGTRLTVL.

The chain has TRBV28 and TRBJ1-5, with 8 bases identical to TRBD1. Germline lookup yields CDR1 MDHEN and CDR2 SYDVKM. Losses at the gene ends were 6 bases for V and 4 bases for J; bases not matched to a gene: 8. CDR3 length equals 15 residues. This CDR3 is CASRSGDRKNQPQHF. The CDR3 DNA sequence: TGTGCCAGCAGATCCGGGGACAGGAAAAATCAGCCCCAGCATTTT.

This chain connects TRBV27 to TRBJ2-1; 12 bases line up with TRBD2. This CDR3 region has 16 residues. In germline, CDR1 is MNHEY, CDR2 SMNVEV (reference sequence). V was pared by 4 bases and J by 7 bases, with 8 bases of the junction left unmatched. The CDR3 region is CASSSRTSGKVNEQFF. The DNA for the CDR3 is TGTGCCAGCAGTTCTCGGACTAGCGGGAAAGTTAATGAGCAGTTCTTC.

The CDR3 region is CASADRVVSGELFF. DNA of the CDR3: TGTGCCAGCGCGGACAGGGTTGTTTCCGGGGAGCTGTTTTTT. This chain uses TRBV18 with TRBJ2-2; TRBD1 aligns across 8 bases. This CDR3 contains 14 residues. J lost 6 bases, V lost 8 bases, and 8 bases had no gene match. Germline values: CDR1 KGHSH, CDR2 LQKENI.

The rearrangement links TRBV5-1 to TRBJ1-1; D unclear. Germline V gene sequence: CDR1 SGHRS, CDR2 YFSETQ. The CDR3 covers 14 residues. V lost 3 bases and J 3 bases, leaving 12 bases between the germline ends. The CDR3: CASSSSGRDTEAFF. Here the CDR3 DNA reads TGCGCCAGCAGCTCCTCGGGAAGGGACACTGAAGCTTTCTTT.

The CDR3 spells CASSPGTSGGPYEQYF. CDR3 coding DNA: TGTGCCAGCAGCCCGGGGACTAGCGGGGGGCCCTACGAGCAGTACTTC. The genes are TRBV5-4 and TRBJ2-7; 15 positions agree with TRBD2. With 4 bases clipped from V and 2 bases from J, the junction kept 4 bases outside the gene matches. CDR1 and CDR2 (germline): SGHNT, YYREEE (reference sequence). The CDR3 spans 16 residues. The complete variable domain, with remaining parts taken from reference TRBV5-4 and TRBJ2-7, reads ETGVTQSPTHLIKTRGQQVTLRCSSQSGHNTVSWYQQALGQGPQFIFQYYREEENGRGNFPPRFSGLQFPNYSSELNVNALELDDSALYLCASSPGTSGGPYEQYFGPGTRLTVT.

This clone occurred once. V gene TRBV5-1 combines with J gene TRBJ1-4; D may be TRBD1 (6 bases). Germline V gene sequence: CDR1 SGHRS, CDR2 YFSETQ. The germline V and J ends were trimmed by 2 bases and 8 bases, with 19 bases remaining between them. CDR3 length equals 16 residues. The CDR3 loop is CASSFTRVRGKEKLFF. The CDR3 bases are TGCGCCAGCAGCTTCACTCGGGTGAGGGGGAAAGAAAAACTGTTTTTT.

J is TRBJ1-1 and V is TRBV10-3; 9 bases are a match to TRBD1. Germline CDR1 ENHRY, CDR2 SYGVKD. CDR3 length equals 14 residues. V lost 7 bases to trimming and J lost 1 base; unmatched junction nucleotides: 4. CDR3 in amino acids: CAITRTGENTEAFF. The CDR3 nucleotides are TGTGCCATCACCCGGACAGGGGAGAACACTGAAGCTTTCTTT.

The V gene is TRBV27, the J gene TRBJ2-1; no definite D call. CDR1 and CDR2 from the germline V gene are MNHEY and SMNVEV (reference sequence). Trimming stripped 2 bases from V and 3 bases from J, with 8 bases between. The CDR3 has 14 residues. The CDR3 bases are TGTGCCAGCAGTTTAGTCGGTAACTACAATGAGCAGTTCTTC. Encoded protein: CASSLVGNYNEQFF.

This chain joins TRBV2 and TRBJ1-5; 10 bases fit TRBD1. The germline CDR1 and CDR2 sequences are SNHLY and FYNNEI. With 7 bases clipped from V and 2 bases from J, the junction kept 2 bases outside the gene matches. This CDR3 contains 14 residues. The CDR3 DNA sequence: TGTGCCAGCACCGGGACAGGGGGCAATCAGCCCCAGCATTTT. It codes for CASTGTGGNQPQHF.

The chain recombines TRBV2 with TRBJ2-5; 8 bases are shared with TRBD1. The CDR3 spans 16 residues. Germline V gene lookup returns CDR1 SNHLY and CDR2 FYNNEI. With 0 bases clipped from V and 5 bases from J, the junction kept 8 bases outside the gene matches. CDR3 sequence: CASSEALAGGVETQYF. The CDR3, as DNA: TGTGCCAGCAGTGAAGCGCTTGCAGGGGGCGTCGAGACCCAGTACTTC.

This clone was found a few times. V is TRBV21-1 and J is TRBJ1-6. TRBV21-1 constitutes a pseudogene. The CDR3 is 14 amino acids. CDR3 bases: TGTGCCAGCAAGCGGTGGGGAGTGAATTCACCCCTCCACTTT. Protein product: CASKRWGVNSPLHF.

The chain employs TRBV7-2 and TRBJ2-7; 9 nucleotides match TRBD2. V gave up 5 bases and J gave up 4 bases; unmatched junction bases: 9. The CDR3 has 15 amino acids. Germline V CDR1 and CDR2: SGHTA, FQGNSA. The CDR3 DNA sequence: TGTGCCAGCAGCGCGCTAGCGGGATCCTCGTACGAGCAGTACTTC. This sequence encodes CASSALAGSSYEQYF.

This sequence joins TRBV21-1 and TRBJ1-4; the DNA was not used to check the table's D call, TRBD1. TRBV21-1 is shown as a pseudogene. The CDR3 has 15 residues. The CDR3 sequence: CASSTPGFLVEKLFF. In DNA form, the CDR3 reads TGTGCCAGCAGCACGCCAGGGTTCTTGGTTGAAAAACTGTTTTTT.

The chain uses TRBV29-1 and TRBJ1-2; a possible D gene is TRBD1 (6 bases). The germline gives CDR1 SQVTM, CDR2 ANQGSEA. CDR3 length: 12 residues. Trimming shortened V by 7 bases and J by 3 bases, and 12 bases separated the two germline ends. CDR3 amino acids: CSGADSYYGYTF. The CDR3 region has the DNA TGCAGCGGAGCGGACAGTTACTATGGCTACACCTTC.

For this clone: Other DNA sequences in this specimen translate into the identical CDR3. The rearrangement uses TRBV5-1 and TRBJ2-1; 12 bases line up with TRBD2. In germline, CDR1 is SGHRS, CDR2 YFSETQ. With 0 bases clipped from V and 7 bases from J, the junction kept 2 bases outside the gene matches. This CDR3 has 15 residues. This CDR3 is CASSLVGTSGNEQFF. CDR3 in DNA: TGCGCCAGCAGCTTGGTTGGGACTAGCGGGAATGAGCAGTTCTTC.

This sequence joins TRBV21-1 and TRBJ1-1. TRBV21-1 is a known pseudogene. There are 15 residues in the CDR3. The CDR3 nucleotides are TGTGCCAGCAGCCCCCATGTCGGGGGAATTTCTGAAGCTTTCTTT. Encoded protein: CASSPHVGGISEAFF.

V gene TRBV28 combines with J gene TRBJ2-1, with D perhaps matching TRBD2 (6 bases). The germline gives CDR1 MDHEN, CDR2 SYDVKM. The V end was cut by 3 bases, the J end by 8 bases, with 20 bases between. The CDR3 extends over 16 amino acids. In DNA, the CDR3 is TGTGCCAGCAGTTTGGAGGGGCAGAGCCCCGTCGATGAGCAGTTCTTC. Translating it yields CASSLEGQSPVDEQFF.

The chain links TRBV5-5 to TRBJ2-2, with D possibly matching TRBD2 (5 bases). Germline V gene lookup returns CDR1 SGHKS and CDR2 YYEKEE (reference sequence). V was shortened by 0 bases and J by 4 bases, with 13 bases between the two germline ends. The CDR3 sequence is 16 residues long. Written as DNA, the CDR3 is TGTGCCAGCAGCTTGGGGGAGTTAGCGTTCACCGGGGAGCTGTTTTTT. Amino acids: CASSLGELAFTGELFF.